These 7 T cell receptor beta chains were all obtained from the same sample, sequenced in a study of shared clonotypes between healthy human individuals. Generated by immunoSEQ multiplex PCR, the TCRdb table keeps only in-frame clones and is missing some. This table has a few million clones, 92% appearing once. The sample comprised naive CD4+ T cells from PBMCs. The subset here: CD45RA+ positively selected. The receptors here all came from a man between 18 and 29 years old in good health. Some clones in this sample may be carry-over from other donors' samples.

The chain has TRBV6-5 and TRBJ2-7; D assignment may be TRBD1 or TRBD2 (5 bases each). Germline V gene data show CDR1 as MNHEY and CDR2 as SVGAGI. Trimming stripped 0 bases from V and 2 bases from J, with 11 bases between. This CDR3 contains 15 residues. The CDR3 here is CASSYSQGVAYEQYF. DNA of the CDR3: TGTGCCAGCAGTTACTCGCAGGGAGTGGCCTACGAGCAGTACTTC.

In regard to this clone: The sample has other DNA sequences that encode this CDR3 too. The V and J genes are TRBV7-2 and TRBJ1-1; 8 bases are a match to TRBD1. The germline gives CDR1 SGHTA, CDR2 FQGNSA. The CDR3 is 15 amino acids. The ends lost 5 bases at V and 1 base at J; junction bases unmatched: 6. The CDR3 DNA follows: TGTGCCAGCAGCCCCCGGACAGGGAGGAACACTGAAGCTTTCTTT. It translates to CASSPRTGRNTEAFF.

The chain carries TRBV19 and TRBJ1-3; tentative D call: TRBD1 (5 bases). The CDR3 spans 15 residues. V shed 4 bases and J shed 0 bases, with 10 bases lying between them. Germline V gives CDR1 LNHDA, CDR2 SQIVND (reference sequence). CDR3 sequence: CASSTGTYSGNTIYF. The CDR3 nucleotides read TGTGCCAGTAGTACCGGGACCTACTCTGGAAACACCATATATTTT.

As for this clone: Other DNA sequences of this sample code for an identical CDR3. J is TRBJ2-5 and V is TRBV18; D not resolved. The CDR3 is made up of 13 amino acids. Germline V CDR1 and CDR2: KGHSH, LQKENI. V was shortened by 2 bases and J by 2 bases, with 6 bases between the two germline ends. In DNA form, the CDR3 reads TGTGCCAGCTCACCAGGACGGCAAGAGACCCAGTACTTC. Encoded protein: CASSPGRQETQYF. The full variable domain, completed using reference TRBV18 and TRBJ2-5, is NAGVMQNPRHLVRRRGQEARLRCSPMKGHSHVYWYRQLPEEGLKFMVYLQKENIIDESGMPKERFSAEFPKEGPSILRIQQVVRGDSAAYFCASSPGRQETQYFGPGTRLLVL.

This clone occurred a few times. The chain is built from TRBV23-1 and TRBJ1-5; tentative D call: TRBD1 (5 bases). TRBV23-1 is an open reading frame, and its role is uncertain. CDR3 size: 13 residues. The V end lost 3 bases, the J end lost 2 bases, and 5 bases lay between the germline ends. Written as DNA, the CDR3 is TGCGCCAGCAGTCAGGGGGGCAATCAGCCCCAGCATTTT. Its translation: CASSQGGNQPQHF.

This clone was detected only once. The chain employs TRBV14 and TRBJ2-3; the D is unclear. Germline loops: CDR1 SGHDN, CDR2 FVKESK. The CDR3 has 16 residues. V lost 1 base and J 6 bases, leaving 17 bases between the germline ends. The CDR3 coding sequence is TGTGCCAGCAGCCAAGGTCATCAGGCCCTGTTGGATACGCAGTATTTT. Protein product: CASSQGHQALLDTQYF.

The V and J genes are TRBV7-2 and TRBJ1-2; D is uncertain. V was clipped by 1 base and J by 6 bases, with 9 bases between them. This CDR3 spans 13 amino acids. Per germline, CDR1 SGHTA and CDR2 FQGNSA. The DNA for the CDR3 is TGTGCCAGCAGCTTAGGGGTGTATGATGGCTACACCTTC. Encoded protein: CASSLGVYDGYTF.